This T cell receptor beta chain emerged from a study of blood T cell repertoires in COVID-19. Study-level information: Sites across the United States, Italy and Spain contributed samples from acute and convalescent COVID-19. In each case, the material was cDNA or gDNA derived from T cells, B-cell-depleted T cells, or PBMCs.

The germline V gene has CDR1 LNHDA and CDR2 SQIVND (reference sequence). This CDR3 has 14 residues. V gave up 0 bases and J gave up 7 bases, with 10 bases separating them. As processed by the authors: Estimation of nucleated cell counts was performed using reference gene primer amplification. TCRdb's table, derived via immunoSEQ multiplex PCR, lists solely in-frame clones and lacks some. V and J calls and clone size are as listed in that table; D and trimming were resolved from the DNA. This table has about 250,000 clones, 85% to 90% appearing once. The receptor comes from a man older than 75 with acute or convalescent COVID-19. Sequenced: peripheral blood. The J gene is TRBJ1-5, the V gene TRBV19; no definite D call. The CDR3 DNA reads TGTGCCAGTAGTATAGATGGAGGAGAGCAGCCCCAGCATTTT. Its protein product is CASSIDGGEQPQHF.